This T cell receptor (beta chain) was sequenced during a study of cytomegalovirus exposure and HLA in healthy donors. Study outcomes and limitations: Certain indistinguishable V segments, among them TRBV6-2 and TRBV6-3, were excluded. Many donors carried some public TCRs, although rarity characterized most TCR sequences. The classifier, whose performance was assessed in both the original and validation cohorts, reportedly diagnosed cytomegalovirus status with high specificity and sensitivity. In an earlier analysis, most TCR beta V segments were productive about 87% or about 30% of the time.

In germline, CDR1 is SGHAT, CDR2 FQDESV (reference sequence). The V gene lost 3 bases and the J gene lost 0 bases, with 12 bases spanning the gap. This CDR3 comprises 16 residues. Vbeta (60) and Jbeta (13) primers were used in the PCR. Measured with immunoSEQ multiplex PCR; TCRdb has only the in-frame clones, and not every one. The table includes about 110,000 clones, roughly 80% detected once. A remark on this clone: Its antigen is unknown.

Sequenced material: PBMCs. The TCR comes from a female donor in good health and CMV-seropositive. This sequence joins TRBV11-1 and TRBJ1-3, with a possible D match to TRBD1 (6 bases). The DNA for the CDR3 is TGTGCCAGCAGCTTCCGGACAGCAGGCTCTGGAAACACCATATATTTT. The encoded protein is CASSFRTAGSGNTIYF.